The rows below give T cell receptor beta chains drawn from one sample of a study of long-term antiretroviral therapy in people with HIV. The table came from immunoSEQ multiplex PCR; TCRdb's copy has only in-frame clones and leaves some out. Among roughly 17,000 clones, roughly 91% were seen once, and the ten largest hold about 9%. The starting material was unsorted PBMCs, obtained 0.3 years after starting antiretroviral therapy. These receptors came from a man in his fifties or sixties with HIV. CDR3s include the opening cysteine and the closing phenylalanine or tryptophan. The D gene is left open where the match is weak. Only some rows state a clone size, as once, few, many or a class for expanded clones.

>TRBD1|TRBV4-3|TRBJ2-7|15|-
CASSQGRQGRYEQYF
TGCGCCAGCAGCCAAGGAAGACAGGGCCGTTACGAGCAGTACTTC
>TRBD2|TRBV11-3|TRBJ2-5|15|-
CASSLDGTRQETQYF
TGTGCCAGCAGCTTAGATGGGACTAGGCAAGAGACCCAGTACTTC
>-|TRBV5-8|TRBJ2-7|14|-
CASSLDSSTNEQYF
TGTGCCAGCAGCTTGGACTCGTCCACTAACGAGCAGTACTTC
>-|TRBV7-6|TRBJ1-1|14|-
CASSLAIGATEAFF
TGTGCCAGCAGCTTAGCCATTGGAGCCACTGAAGCTTTCTTT
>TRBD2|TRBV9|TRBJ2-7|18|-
CASSVHTGTSDLTYEQYF
TGTGCCAGCAGCGTACACACCGGGACTAGCGATCTCACCTACGAGCAGTACTTC
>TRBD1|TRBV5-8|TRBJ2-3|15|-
CASSLGQGGTDTQYF
TGTGCCAGCAGCTTGGGCCAGGGGGGCACAGATACGCAGTATTTT
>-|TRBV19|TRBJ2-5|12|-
CASSMGPGTQYF
TGTGCCAGTAGTATGGGGCCAGGGACCCAGTACTTC
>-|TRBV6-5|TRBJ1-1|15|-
CASSRLSEGNTEAFF
TGTGCCAGCAGCCGCCTCTCCGAGGGGAACACTGAAGCTTTCTTT
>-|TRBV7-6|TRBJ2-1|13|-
CASSPTVYNEQFF
TGTGCCAGCAGCCCTACGGTATACAATGAGCAGTTCTTC
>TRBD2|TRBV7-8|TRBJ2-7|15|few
CASSRGTRSSYEQYF
TGTGCCAGCAGCCGCGGGACTAGGAGCTCCTACGAGCAGTACTTC
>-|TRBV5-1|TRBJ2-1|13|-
CASSDQTVNEQFF
TGCGCCAGCAGCGACCAGACGGTCAATGAGCAGTTCTTC
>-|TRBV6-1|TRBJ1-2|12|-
CATGGRNYGYTF
TGTGCCACCGGCGGGCGTAACTATGGCTACACCTTC
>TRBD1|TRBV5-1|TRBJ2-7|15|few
CASSLLGQDPYEQYF
TGCGCCAGCAGCTTGCTGGGACAGGATCCCTACGAGCAGTACTTC
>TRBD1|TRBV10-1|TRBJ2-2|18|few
CASSDGPGQGLNTGELFF
TGCGCCAGCAGTGACGGCCCGGGACAGGGCTTGAACACCGGGGAGCTGTTTTTT
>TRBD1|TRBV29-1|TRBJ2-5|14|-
CSVDTAGGGVTQYF
TGCAGCGTTGACACGGCAGGGGGCGGGGTGACCCAGTACTTC
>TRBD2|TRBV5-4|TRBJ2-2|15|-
CASSSGTSRTGELFF
TGTGCCAGCAGCTCCGGGACTAGCCGCACCGGGGAGCTGTTTTTT
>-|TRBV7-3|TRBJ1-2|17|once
CASSLPNSQGLDYGYTF
TGTGCCAGCAGCTTACCTAATAGTCAGGGCTTGGACTATGGCTACACCTTC
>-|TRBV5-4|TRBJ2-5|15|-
CASSPGTILQETQYF
TGTGCCAGCAGCCCCGGAACTATCCTCCAAGAGACCCAGTACTTC
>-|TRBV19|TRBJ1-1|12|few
CASSPRSTEAFF
TGTGCCAGTAGTCCCCGGAGCACTGAAGCTTTCTTT
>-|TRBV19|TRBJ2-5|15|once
CASSWRGRFSETQYF
TGTGCCAGTAGTTGGAGGGGGCGGTTTTCGGAGACCCAGTACTTC
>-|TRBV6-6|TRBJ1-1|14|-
CASSFPLEGTEAFF
TGTGCCAGCAGTTTCCCCCTCGAGGGCACTGAAGCTTTCTTT
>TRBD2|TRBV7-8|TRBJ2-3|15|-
CASSLQRGGIDTQYF
TGTGCCAGCAGCTTACAGCGGGGGGGAATAGATACGCAGTATTTT
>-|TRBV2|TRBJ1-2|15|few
CASSDRHPPNYGYTF
TGTGCCAGCAGTGACAGGCACCCCCCTAACTATGGCTACACCTTC
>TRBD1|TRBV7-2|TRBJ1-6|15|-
CASSSGQTYNSPLHF
TGTGCCAGCAGCTCGGGACAGACCTATAATTCACCCCTCCACTTT
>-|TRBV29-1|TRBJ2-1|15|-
CSVVGISTSYNEQFF
TGCAGCGTTGTGGGGATTAGTACCTCCTACAATGAGCAGTTCTTC
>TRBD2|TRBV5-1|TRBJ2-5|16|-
CASSLALAGDQETQYF
TGCGCCAGCAGCTTGGCGCTAGCGGGAGACCAAGAGACCCAGTACTTC
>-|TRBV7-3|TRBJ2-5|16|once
CASSLGGPSLRETQYF
TGTGCCAGCAGCTTAGGGGGACCGAGCCTTCGGGAGACCCAGTACTTC
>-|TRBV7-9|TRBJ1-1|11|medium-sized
CASSLSTEAFF
TGTGCCAGCAGCTTATCAACTGAAGCTTTCTTT
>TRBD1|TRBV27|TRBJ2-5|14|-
CASSILQGEETQYF
TGTGCCAGCAGTATACTACAGGGGGAAGAGACCCAGTACTTC
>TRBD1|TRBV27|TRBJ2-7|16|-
CASSSPRQGRTYEQYF
TGTGCCAGCAGTTCCCCAAGACAGGGGAGAACTTACGAGCAGTACTTC
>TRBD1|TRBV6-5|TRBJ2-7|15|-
CASSLRGLSPYEQYF
TGTGCCAGCAGCCTCAGGGGGCTGAGCCCCTACGAGCAGTACTTC
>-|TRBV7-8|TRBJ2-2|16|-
CASSLARGTNTGELFF
TGTGCCAGCAGCTTAGCACGAGGTACGAACACCGGGGAGCTGTTTTTT
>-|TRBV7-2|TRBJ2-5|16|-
CASSLALARGAETQYF
TGTGCCAGCAGCTTAGCTTTAGCCCGGGGGGCAGAGACCCAGTACTTC
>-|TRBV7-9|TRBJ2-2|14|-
CASSLTGNTGELFF
TGTGCCAGCAGCTTGACAGGGAACACCGGGGAGCTGTTTTTT
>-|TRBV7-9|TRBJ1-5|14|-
CASSGAERNQPQHF
TGTGCCAGCAGTGGGGCAGAACGCAATCAGCCCCAGCATTTT
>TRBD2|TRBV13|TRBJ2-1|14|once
CASSLAGGLGEQFF
TGTGCCAGCAGCCTAGCGGGGGGGCTGGGTGAGCAGTTCTTC
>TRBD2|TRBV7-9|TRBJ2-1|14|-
CASSLELAGDEQFF
TGTGCCAGCAGCTTAGAACTAGCGGGAGACGAGCAGTTCTTC
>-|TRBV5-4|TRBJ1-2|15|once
CASSLAAARVYGYTF
TGTGCCAGCAGCTTGGCGGCAGCCCGGGTCTATGGCTACACCTTC
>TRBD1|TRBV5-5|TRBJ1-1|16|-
CASNKLAGTGNTEAFF
TGTGCCAGCAACAAACTCGCCGGGACAGGGAACACTGAAGCTTTCTTT
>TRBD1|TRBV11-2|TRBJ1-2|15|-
CASSLGTGGGYGYTF
TGTGCCAGCAGCTTAGGGACAGGAGGGGGCTATGGCTACACCTTC
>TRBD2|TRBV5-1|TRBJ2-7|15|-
CASRPTSGGSYEQYF
TGCGCCAGCAGACCTACTAGCGGGGGTTCCTACGAGCAGTACTTC
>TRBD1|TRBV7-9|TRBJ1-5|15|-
CASSFGQGHNQPQHF
TGTGCCAGCAGCTTCGGACAGGGGCACAATCAGCCCCAGCATTTT
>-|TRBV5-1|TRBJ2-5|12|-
CASSPQGETQYF
TGCGCCAGCAGCCCGCAGGGAGAGACCCAGTACTTC
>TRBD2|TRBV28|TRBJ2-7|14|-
CASSLRAGGYEQYF
TGTGCCAGCAGTTTAAGGGCGGGAGGTTACGAGCAGTACTTC